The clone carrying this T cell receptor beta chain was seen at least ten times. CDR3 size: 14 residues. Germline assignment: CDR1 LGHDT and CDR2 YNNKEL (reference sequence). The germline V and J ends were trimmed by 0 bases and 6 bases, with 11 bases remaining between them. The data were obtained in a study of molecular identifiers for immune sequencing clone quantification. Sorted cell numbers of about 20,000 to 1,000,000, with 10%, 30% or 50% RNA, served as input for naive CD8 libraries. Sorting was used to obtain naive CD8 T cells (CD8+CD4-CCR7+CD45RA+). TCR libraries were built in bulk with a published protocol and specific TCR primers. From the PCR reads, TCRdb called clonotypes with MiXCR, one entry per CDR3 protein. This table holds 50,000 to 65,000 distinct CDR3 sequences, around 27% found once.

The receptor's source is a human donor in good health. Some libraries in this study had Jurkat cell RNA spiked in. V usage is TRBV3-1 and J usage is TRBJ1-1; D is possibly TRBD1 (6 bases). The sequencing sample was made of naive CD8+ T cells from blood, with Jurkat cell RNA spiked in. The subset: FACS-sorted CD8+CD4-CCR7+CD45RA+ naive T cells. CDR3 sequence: CASSQERRGPEAFF. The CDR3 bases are TGTGCCAGCAGCCAAGAACGCCGGGGGCCTGAAGCTTTCTTT.